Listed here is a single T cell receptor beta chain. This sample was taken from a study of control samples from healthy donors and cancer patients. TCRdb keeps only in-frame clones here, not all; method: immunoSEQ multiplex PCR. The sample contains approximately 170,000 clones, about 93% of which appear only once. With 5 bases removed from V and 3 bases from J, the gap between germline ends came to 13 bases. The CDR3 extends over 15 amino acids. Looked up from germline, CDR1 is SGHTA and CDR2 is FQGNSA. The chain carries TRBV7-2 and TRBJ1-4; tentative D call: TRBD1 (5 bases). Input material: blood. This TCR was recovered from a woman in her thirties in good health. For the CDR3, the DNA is TGTGCCAGCAGCAGCTTACAGGATCCTAATGAAAAACTGTTTTTT. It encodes CASSSLQDPNEKLFF.